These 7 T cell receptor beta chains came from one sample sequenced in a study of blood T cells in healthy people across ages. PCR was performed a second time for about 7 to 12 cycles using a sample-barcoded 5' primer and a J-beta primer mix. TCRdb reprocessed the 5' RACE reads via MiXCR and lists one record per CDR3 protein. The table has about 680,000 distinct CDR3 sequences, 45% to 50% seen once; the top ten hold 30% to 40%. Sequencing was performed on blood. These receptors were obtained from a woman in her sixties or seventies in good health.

CDR3 sequence (DNA): TGCGCCAGCAGCCTCCTAGCGGGAGATTCTTCCGGGGAGCTGTTTTTT. This translates into CASSLLAGDSSGELFF. The chain has TRBV5-1 and TRBJ2-2; 10 bases align to TRBD2. Per the germline V gene, CDR1 is SGHRS and CDR2 is YFSETQ. Trimming at V came to 4 bases and at J to 6 bases, leaving 9 bases not matched to a gene. This CDR3 is 16 amino acids long.

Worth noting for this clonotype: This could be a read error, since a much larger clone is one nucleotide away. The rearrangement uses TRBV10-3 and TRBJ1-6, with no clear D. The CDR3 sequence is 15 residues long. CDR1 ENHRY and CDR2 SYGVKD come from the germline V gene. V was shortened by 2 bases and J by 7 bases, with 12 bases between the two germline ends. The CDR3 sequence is CAISEPGRPNSPLHF. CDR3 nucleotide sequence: TGTGCCATCAGTGAGCCGGGCAGACCCAATTCACCCCTCCACTTT.

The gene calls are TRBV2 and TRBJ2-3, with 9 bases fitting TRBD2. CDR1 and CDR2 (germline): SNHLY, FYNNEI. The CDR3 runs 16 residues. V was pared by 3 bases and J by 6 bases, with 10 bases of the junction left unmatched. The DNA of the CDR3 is TGTGCCAGCAGTGATGGACTAGCGACCAGGGGGGATACGCAGTATTTT. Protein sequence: CASSDGLATRGDTQYF.

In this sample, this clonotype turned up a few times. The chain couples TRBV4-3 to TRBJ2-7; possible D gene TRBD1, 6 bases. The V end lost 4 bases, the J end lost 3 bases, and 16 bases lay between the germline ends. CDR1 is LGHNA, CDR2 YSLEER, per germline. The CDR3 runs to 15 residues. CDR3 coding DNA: TGCGCCAGCAGCCGGACAACCACAGGGTTCTACGAGCAGTACTTC. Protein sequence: CASSRTTTGFYEQYF.

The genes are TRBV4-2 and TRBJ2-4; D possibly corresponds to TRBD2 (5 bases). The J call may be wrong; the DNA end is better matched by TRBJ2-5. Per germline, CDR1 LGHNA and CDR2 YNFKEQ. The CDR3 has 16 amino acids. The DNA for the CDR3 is TGTGCCAGCAGCCGTAACTACGGGAACCCCGAAGAGACCCAGTACTTC. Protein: CASSRNYGNPEETQYF.

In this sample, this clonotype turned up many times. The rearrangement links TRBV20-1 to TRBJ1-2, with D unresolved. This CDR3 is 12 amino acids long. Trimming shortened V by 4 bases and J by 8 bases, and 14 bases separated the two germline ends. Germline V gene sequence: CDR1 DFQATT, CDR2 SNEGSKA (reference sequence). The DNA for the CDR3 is TGCAGTGCTACTTCTCCAGGAGACGGCTACACCTTC. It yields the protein CSATSPGDGYTF.

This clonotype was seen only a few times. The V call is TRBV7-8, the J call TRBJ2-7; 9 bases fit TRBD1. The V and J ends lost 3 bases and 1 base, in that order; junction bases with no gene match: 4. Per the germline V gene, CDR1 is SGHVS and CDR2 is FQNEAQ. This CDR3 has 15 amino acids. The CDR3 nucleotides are TGTGCCAGCAGCTTCGGGACAGGGAAGTCCTACGAGCAGTACTTC. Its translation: CASSFGTGKSYEQYF.